What follows is one TCR beta chain and its context. Assay: immunoSEQ multiplex PCR; the TCRdb copy retains only in-frame clones and omits some. Of around 290,000 clones listed, 86% are singletons. Per germline, CDR1 LGHNA and CDR2 YSLEER. The CDR3 runs to 14 residues. Trimming cost V 3 bases and J 7 bases, with 13 bases left between them. This sample is part of a study of blood T cell repertoires in COVID-19. Followed longitudinally, the Seattle patients had been enrolled during active infection. The source material was peripheral blood. The chain couples TRBV4-3 to TRBJ1-5, with unresolved D. This clonotype was sampled from a woman in her seventies with COVID-19, enrolled during active disease. The CDR3 protein is CASSQLVAGQPQHF. CDR3 DNA sequence: TGCGCCAGCAGCCAGCTCGTGGCGGGCCAGCCCCAGCATTTT.